The 10 T cell receptor beta chains listed next were all sequenced from one sample in a study of T cells in women clearing cervical HPV infection. TCRdb's table, derived via immunoSEQ multiplex PCR, lists solely in-frame clones and lacks some. The sample data list about 29,000 clones. The sequenced sample was blood buffy coat. All receptors come from a woman aged 18-70 years with a cervical HPV16 infection that either progressed to CIN3+ or cleared (not recorded which).

Remarks on this clone: The read ends 3 residues shy of where the CDR3 ends; the end is completed using the germline J gene. The rearrangement uses TRBV6-2 or TRBV6-3 and TRBJ2-3; no reliable D call. Germline V CDR1 and CDR2: MNHEY, SVGEGT. V lost 4 bases, J lost 3 bases, and 5 bases lay in between. The CDR3 extends over 12 amino acids. The CDR3 here is CASSSQTDTQYF. The sequenced CDR3 bases are TGTGCCAGCAGTTCCCAAACAGATACG.

Comment on this clone: The read terminates 3 residues ahead of where the CDR3 ends, so the germline J gene completes it. The rearrangement joins TRBV20-1 to TRBJ1-1; the D gene is possibly TRBD1 (5 bases). This CDR3 region has 12 residues. V was trimmed by 0 bases and J by 5 bases, leaving 7 bases between them. Germline V gene lookup returns CDR1 DFQATT and CDR2 SNEGSKA (reference sequence). The CDR3 sequence: CSAREGETEAFF. The DNA read from the CDR3 is TGCAGTGCTAGAGAAGGGGAGACTGAA.

On this clone: The sequence runs out 3 residues before the end of the CDR3; the remainder is reconstructed from the germline J gene. This rearrangement joins TRBV4-1 to TRBJ2-1; perhaps TRBD1 as D (6 bases). The CDR3 sequence is 15 residues long. Trimming removed 7 bases from V and 3 bases from J, with 16 bases in between. CDR1 is MGHRA, CDR2 YSYEKL, per germline. The covered CDR3 bases are TGCGCCAGCAACTCTCCGGGACAAAACTACAATGAG. It yields the protein CASNSPGQNYNE. The entire CDR3 protein reads CASNSPGQNYNEQFF.

Of note for this clone: Read sequence stops 3 residues before the CDR3 end, and the germline J gene provides the missing end. This chain joins TRBV7-9 and TRBJ1-4; tentatively, D is TRBD1 (5 bases). V lost 4 bases to trimming and J lost 0 bases, with 9 bases between them. CDR1 and CDR2 from the germline V gene are SEHNR and FQNEAQ (reference sequence). CDR3 length: 15 amino acids. The chain's CDR3 is CASSSTGATNEKLFF. CDR3 DNA, as far as it was read: TGTGCCAGCAGCTCCACAGGTGCAACTAATGAAAAA.

For this clone: The CDR3 is cut off 3 residues early in the read; its end comes from the germline J gene. The chain is built from TRBV6-4 and TRBJ2-1; 9 bases line up with TRBD2. This CDR3 contains 13 residues. Trimming took 9 bases from V and 0 from J; bases not matched to a gene: 0. From germline, CDR1 is MRHNA and CDR2 SNTAGT. CDR3 loop: CASSGSSYNEQFF. The CDR3 bases that were read are TGTGCCAGTAGCGGGAGCTCCTACAATGAG.

Worth noting for this clone: Read coverage stops 3 residues before the CDR3 terminus; the germline J gene supplies the remainder. V is TRBV20-1 and J is TRBJ2-3; 10 positions match TRBD2. Germline lookup yields CDR1 DFQATT and CDR2 SNEGSKA (reference sequence). The ends lost 4 bases at V and 2 bases at J; junction bases unmatched: 6. The CDR3 is 15 amino acids. The CDR3 sequence is CSAIRTSGLTDTQYF. CDR3 DNA (partial): TGCAGTGCTATAAGGACTAGCGGTCTCACAGATACG.

Remarks on this clone: The read terminates 3 residues before the CDR3 end, so the remaining end is supplied by the germline J gene. This rearrangement joins TRBV7-7 to TRBJ2-3, with D possibly being TRBD2 (6 bases). V dropped 5 bases and J dropped 1 base, with 7 bases sitting between them. CDR3 size: 13 residues. Germline values: CDR1 SSHAT, CDR2 FNYEAQ (reference sequence). The CDR3 loop reads CASSASGTDTQYF. The part of the CDR3 DNA that was read is TGTGCCAGCAGCGCTAGCGGCACAGATACG.

Notes on this clone: The read halts 3 residues ahead of the CDR3 end, with the missing end drawn from the germline J gene. V and J are TRBV12-3 or TRBV12-4 and TRBJ1-5, with 8 bases fitting TRBD1. V gave up 6 bases and J gave up 5 bases; unmatched junction bases: 6. The CDR3 has 14 residues. The CDR3 protein is CASRGGTGHQPQHF. Incomplete CDR3 DNA: TGTGCCAGCAGGGGCGGGACAGGTCATCAGCCC.

To note about this clone: The read is 3 residues too short to cover the CDR3 end, so that end is filled in from the germline J gene. The chain links TRBV29-1 to TRBJ2-1; 11 nucleotides align to TRBD2. Germline V gene sequence: CDR1 SQVTM, CDR2 ANQGSEA. The CDR3 totals 14 residues. The V and J ends lost 2 bases and 6 bases, in that order; junction bases with no gene match: 3. The sequenced part of the CDR3 DNA is TGCAGCGTTGAACTAGCGGGGGGTCCCAATGAG. Its translation: CSVELAGGPNE. The full CDR3 sequence reads CSVELAGGPNEQFF.

Comment on this clone: The sequence runs out 3 residues before the end of the CDR3; the remainder is reconstructed from the germline J gene. V gene TRBV5-6 combines with J gene TRBJ2-2; 8 nucleotides line up with TRBD1. CDR1 and CDR2 (germline): SGHDT, YYEEEE. This CDR3 comprises 15 residues. J gave up 0 bases and V 4 bases, and 2 bases lay outside the gene matches. Incomplete CDR3 DNA: TGTGCCAGCAGCGTACAGGGGGCGAACACCGGGGAG. Translated: CASSVQGANTGE. The CDR3 as a whole reads CASSVQGANTGELFF.